This paragraph covers one T cell receptor beta chain sequence. In germline, CDR1 is SGDLS, CDR2 YYNGEE. The CDR3 sequence is 15 residues long. Trimming cost V 2 bases and J 4 bases, with 12 bases left between them. This record comes from a study of T cell clones after liver transplantation. Overall study context: As an antigen-independent comparator, third-party-reactive TCRbeta sequences came from pre-transplant mixed lymphocyte reactions.

Method: immunoSEQ multiplex PCR; TCRdb's copy keeps in-frame clones and lacks some. The sample lists about 51,000 clones, about 86% occurring once. This clonotype was obtained from a human patient who received a liver transplant. Among the T cells, some may be from the graft donor. The rearrangement joins TRBV9 to TRBJ1-4; D is perhaps TRBD1 (6 bases). The input for sequencing was CD8+ T cells from blood, taken 12 months after liver transplant. The CDR3 DNA reads as TGTGCCAGCAGCGTTACTGTACAGGGTAATGAAAAACTGTTTTTT. As protein: CASSVTVQGNEKLFF. The variable domain in full, with the rest retrieved from reference TRBV9 and TRBJ1-4, is DSGVTQTPKHLITATGQRVTLRCSPRSGDLSVYWYQQSLDQGLQFLIQYYNGEERAKGNILERFSAQQFPDLHSELNLSSLELGDSALYFCASSVTVQGNEKLFFGSGTQLSVL.